The source of this TCR beta chain is a study of blood T cell repertoires in COVID-19. Looking at the study overall: The origin of the acute and convalescent COVID-19 samples was the United States, Italy and Spain. T cells, B-cell-depleted T cells, or PBMCs provided the cDNA or gDNA that served as material.

The germline CDR1 and CDR2 sequences are MNHEY and SVGAGI. V dropped 6 bases and J dropped 9; count of bases not matched to a gene: 11. CDR3 length equals 14 residues. Per the original data handling: Amplified reference gene primers provided the basis for estimating nucleated cell counts. TCRdb's copy holds only in-frame clones and misses some; the assay was immunoSEQ multiplex PCR. V and J calls and clone size are copied from that table; D and trimming were computed from the DNA. Of about 130,000 clones in the sample, around 85% were seen once. Specimen: peripheral blood. The TCR originated in a woman in her forties or fifties with acute or convalescent COVID-19. The chain recombines TRBV6-5 with TRBJ2-1, with 7 bases fitting TRBD1. CDR3 in amino acids: CASSGTGTVGEQFF. The CDR3 DNA reads as TGTGCCAGCAGCGGTACCGGGACAGTGGGTGAGCAGTTCTTC.